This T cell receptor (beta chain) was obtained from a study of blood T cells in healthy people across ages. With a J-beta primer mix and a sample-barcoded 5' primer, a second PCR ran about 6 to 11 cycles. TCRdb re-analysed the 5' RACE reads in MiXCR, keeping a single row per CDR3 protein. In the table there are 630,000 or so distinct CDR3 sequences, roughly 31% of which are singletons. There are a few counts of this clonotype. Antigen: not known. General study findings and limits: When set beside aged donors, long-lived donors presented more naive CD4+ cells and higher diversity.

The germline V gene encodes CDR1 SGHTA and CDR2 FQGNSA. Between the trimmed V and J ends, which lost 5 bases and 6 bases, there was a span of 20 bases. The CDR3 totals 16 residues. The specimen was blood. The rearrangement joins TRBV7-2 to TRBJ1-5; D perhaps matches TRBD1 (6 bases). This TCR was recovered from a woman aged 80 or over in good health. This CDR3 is CASSRLGGATGQPQHF. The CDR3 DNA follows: TGTGCCAGCAGCCGTCTGGGGGGGGCCACGGGTCAGCCCCAGCATTTT.